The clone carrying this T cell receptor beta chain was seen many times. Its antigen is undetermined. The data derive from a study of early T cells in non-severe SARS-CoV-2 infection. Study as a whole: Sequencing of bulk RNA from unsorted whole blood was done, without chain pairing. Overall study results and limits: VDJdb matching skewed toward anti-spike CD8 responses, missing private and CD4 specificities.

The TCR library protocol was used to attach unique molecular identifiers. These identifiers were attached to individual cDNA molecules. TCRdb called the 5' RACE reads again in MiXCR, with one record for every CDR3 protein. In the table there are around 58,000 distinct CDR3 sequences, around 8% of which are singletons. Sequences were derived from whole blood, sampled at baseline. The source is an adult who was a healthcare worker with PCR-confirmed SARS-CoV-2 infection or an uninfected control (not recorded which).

CDR3 loop: CASSPLYRDGETQYF. The CDR3 DNA sequence: TGTGCCAGCAGTCCCCTTTACAGGGATGGTGAGACCCAGTACTTC. The chain is built from TRBV28 and TRBJ2-5, with a weak D call TRBD1 (6 bases). The CDR3 has 15 amino acids. CDR1 is MDHEN, CDR2 SYDVKM, per germline. V was pared by 5 bases and J by 5 bases, with 18 bases between.